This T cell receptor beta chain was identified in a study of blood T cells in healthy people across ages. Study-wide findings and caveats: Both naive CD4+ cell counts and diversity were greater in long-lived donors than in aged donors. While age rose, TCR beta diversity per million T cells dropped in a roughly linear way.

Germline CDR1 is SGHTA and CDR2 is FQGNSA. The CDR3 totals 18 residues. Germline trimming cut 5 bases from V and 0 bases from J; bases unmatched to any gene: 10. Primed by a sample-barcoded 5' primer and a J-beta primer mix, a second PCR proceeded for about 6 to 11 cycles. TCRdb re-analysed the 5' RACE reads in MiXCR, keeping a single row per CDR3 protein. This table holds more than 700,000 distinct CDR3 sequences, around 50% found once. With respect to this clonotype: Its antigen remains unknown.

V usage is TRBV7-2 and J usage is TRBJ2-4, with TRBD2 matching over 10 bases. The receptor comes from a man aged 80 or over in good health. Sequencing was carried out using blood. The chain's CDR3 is CASSPGLAAVLAKNIQYF. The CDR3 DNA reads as TGTGCCAGCAGCCCAGGACTAGCGGCAGTCCTAGCCAAAAACATTCAGTACTTC.